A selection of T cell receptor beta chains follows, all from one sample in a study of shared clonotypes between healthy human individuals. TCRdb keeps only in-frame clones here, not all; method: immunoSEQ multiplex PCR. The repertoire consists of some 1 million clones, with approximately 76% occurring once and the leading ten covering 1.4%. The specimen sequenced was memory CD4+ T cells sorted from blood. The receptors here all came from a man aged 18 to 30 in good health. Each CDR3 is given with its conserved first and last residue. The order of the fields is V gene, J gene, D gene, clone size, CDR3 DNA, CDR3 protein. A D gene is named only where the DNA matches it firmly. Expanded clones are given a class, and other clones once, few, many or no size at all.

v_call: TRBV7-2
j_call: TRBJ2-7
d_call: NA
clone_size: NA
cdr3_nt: TGTGCCAGCAGCCGAAACTCCGGTATGTCGGGCGAAACTTACGAGCAGTACTTC
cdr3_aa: CASSRNSGMSGETYEQYF

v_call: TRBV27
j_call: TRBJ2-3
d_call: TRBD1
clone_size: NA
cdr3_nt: TGTGCCAGCAGTTTAGAGGGGGCCACAGATACGCAGTATTTT
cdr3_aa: CASSLEGATDTQYF

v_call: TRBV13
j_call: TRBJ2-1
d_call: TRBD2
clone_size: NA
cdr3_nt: TGTGCCAGCAGTCCCACTAGCGGGATTTACAATGAGCAGTTCTTC
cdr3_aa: CASSPTSGIYNEQFF

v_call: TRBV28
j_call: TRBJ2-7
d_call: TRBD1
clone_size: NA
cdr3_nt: TGTGCCAGCAGTTTATTGGACAGGGATGGTGGCGAGCAGTACTTC
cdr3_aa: CASSLLDRDGGEQYF

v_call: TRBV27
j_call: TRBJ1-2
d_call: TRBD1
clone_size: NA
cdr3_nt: TGTGCCAGCAGTCCGATGACAGGGGCAAGCACCTTC
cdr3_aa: CASSPMTGASTF

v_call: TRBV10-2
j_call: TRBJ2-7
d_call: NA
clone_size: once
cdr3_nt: TGCGCCAGCAGTATTGAGGGGGGCGGCTACGAGCAGTACTTC
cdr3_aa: CASSIEGGGYEQYF

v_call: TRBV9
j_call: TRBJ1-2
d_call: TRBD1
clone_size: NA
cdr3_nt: TGTGCCAGCTCCGTTGGACAGGGGGTATCGGATGGCTACACCTTC
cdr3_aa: CASSVGQGVSDGYTF

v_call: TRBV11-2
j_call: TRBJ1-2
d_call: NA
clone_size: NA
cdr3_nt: TGTGCCAGCAGCTCAGGGATACAGAATTCGGGAGGCTACACCTTC
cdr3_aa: CASSSGIQNSGGYTF

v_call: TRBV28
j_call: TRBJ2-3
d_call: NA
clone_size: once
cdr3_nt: TGTGCCAGCAGAGGCACTAGTCCCCACACAGATACGCAGTATTTT
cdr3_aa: CASRGTSPHTDTQYF

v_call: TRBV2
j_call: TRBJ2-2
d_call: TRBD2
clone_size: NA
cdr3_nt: TGTGCCAGCAGCACTACTAGCGTGAACACCGGGGAACTGTTTTTT
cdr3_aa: CASSTTSVNTGELFF

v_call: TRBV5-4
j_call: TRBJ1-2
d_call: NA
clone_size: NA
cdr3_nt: TGTGCCAGCAGCTTGGCTTCCCTGGGTGGCGGCTACACCTTC
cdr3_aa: CASSLASLGGGYTF

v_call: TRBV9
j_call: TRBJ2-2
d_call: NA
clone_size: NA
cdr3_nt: TGTGCCAGCAGCGTAGTAGTCTACCTACCTAACACCGGGGAGCTGTTTTTT
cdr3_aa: CASSVVVYLPNTGELFF